This TCR beta chain was captured by sequencing in a study of T cell responses to AZD1222 COVID-19 vaccine (dated by TCRdb to the early 2020s). Broadly, across the study: Because spike-specific TCR depth and breadth did not differ between the two schedules, AZD1222 recipients who got a second dose at roughly 4 weeks were pooled with those who got a second dose at roughly 12 weeks. A total of more than 230 trial participants underwent TCR sequencing, of whom under 220 had received two doses of AZD1222 and about 25 had received two doses of the MenACWY control vaccine. Trial participants were enrolled by age into subgroups of 18-55, 56-69 and 70-plus years, and around 150, 29 and 61 TCR-sequenced participants, respectively, were included in these subgroups.

The full study reports these points: Conclusions about previously exposed vaccinees are limited because only five or six AZD1222 recipients were SARS-CoV-2 seropositive at baseline. Because no samples from the day 14 peak response were available, repertoires could be characterized only after the peak T cell response. After two AZD1222 doses, both the breadth and the depth of spike-specific TCRs were significantly higher than at day 0 and than in MenACWY recipients. Participants were mostly white British, with more females than males. The authors suggested clonal diversity may have been underestimated. The whole spike protein was spanned by vaccine-associated CD4 TCRs, and dominant responses were seen in regions 160-218 and 743-854. The 56-69-year group was small, and its depth increase did not reach significance, likely because of low power. Reportedly, almost half of the unique spike-specific TCRs recognized epitopes lying outside the regions that are mutated in the B.1.351 and B.1.1.7 variants.

Note on this clone: The clone's antigen remains unknown. Its ends do not fully match the called genes, so a read error is possible.

The time point label corresponds to: baseline before first vaccination. Vaccinee samples were obtained from the UK trials COV001 and COV002, which included a single-blind randomized controlled phase 2/3 trial of AZD1222 (ChAdOx1 nCoV-19) in healthy adults. For TCRbeta chain sequencing, PBMC samples from trial participants were taken at day 0 and at day 28 after the second dose. The CDR3 regions of human TCRbeta chains were analyzed by immunosequencing. Per the original workflow: Repertoire TCRs were matched against a reference library of SARS-CoV-2-specific TCRs generated with the MIRA antigen-specificity platform. Breadth meant the fraction of unique TCRs that were SARS-CoV-2-associated, whereas depth meant the fraction of total T cells that were SARS-CoV-2-associated. Using the MIRA data, every spike-specific TCR was mapped to the spike region that the TCR reacted to and assigned to either a CD4 or a CD8 class. Log10-transformed breadth and depth values were compared by one-way ANOVA with Sidak's multiple comparisons tests. Imported from immuneACCESS, the table was reduced by TCRdb to in-frame sequences with V and J called. These copies leave out some clones; in studies compared against another copy, an unresolved V gene accounts for under half, and the cause of the remainder is not known. Clone size and V and J calls were adopted from that table, with D and trimming inferred from the DNA. This sample has about 210,000 clones in its table, and around 94% of those were observed once. The ten largest clones represent roughly 1.4% of the sample.

CDR1 SGHRS and CDR2 YFSETQ were looked up in the germline V gene. There are 15 amino acids in the CDR3, from cysteine to phenylalanine inclusive. Only CDR3 DNA remains: 45 bases, in frame from the first base. The sequence came from an adult in good health. The sample consisted of peripheral blood, taken on day 0 of AZD1222 vaccination. The rearranged chain carries TRBV5-1 and TRBJ2-3, and possibly TRBD2, on 6 matching bases. The nucleotide sequence is given as TGCGCCAGCAGCTTGGATCGGGGGAGCAAAGATACGCAGTATTTT. Its translation is CASSLDRGSKDTQYF.